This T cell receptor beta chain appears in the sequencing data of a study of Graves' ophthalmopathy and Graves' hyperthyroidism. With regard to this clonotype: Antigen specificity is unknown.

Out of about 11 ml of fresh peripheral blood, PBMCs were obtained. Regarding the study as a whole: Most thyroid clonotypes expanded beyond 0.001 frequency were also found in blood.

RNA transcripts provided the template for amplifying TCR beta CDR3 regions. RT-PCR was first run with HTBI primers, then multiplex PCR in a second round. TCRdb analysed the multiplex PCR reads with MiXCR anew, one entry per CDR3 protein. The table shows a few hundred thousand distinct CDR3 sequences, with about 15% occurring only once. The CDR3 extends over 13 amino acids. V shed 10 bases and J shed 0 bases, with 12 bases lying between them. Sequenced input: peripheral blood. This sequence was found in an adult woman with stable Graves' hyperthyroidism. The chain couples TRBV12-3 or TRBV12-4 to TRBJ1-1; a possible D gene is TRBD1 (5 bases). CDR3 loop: CATGDGLNTEAFF. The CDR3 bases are TGTGCCACCGGGGACGGACTGAACACTGAAGCTTTCTTT.